The clone carrying this T cell receptor (beta chain) has ten or more counts. Antigen specificity is unknown. This entry comes from a study of Graves' ophthalmopathy and Graves' hyperthyroidism. The CDR3 runs 17 residues. The V gene's germline CDR1 is MNHNS and CDR2 SASEGT. The V segment lost 4 bases and the J segment 0 bases; nucleotides outside the gene matches: 6. Hyperthyroidism is called stable when no ophthalmopathy develops within 18 months of follow-up. PBMCs were isolated by Ficoll-Paque density gradient centrifugation, using about 9.2 ml of fresh peripheral blood as the starting material. Study-level points and caveats: With approximately 88% sensitivity and roughly 77% specificity, a 13-signature model separated ophthalmopathy from stable hyperthyroidism. Most expanded clonotypes in thyroid above 0.001 frequency also showed up in blood.

Using RNA transcripts, the TCR beta CDR3 regions were amplified. The workflow started with a first-round RT-PCR run with HTBI primers and then moved on to a second-round multiplex PCR. TCRdb itself ran the multiplex PCR reads through MiXCR, one entry per CDR3 protein. Here the sample spans just over 600,000 distinct CDR3 sequences, about a fifth being singletons. This TCR was sampled from a woman under 30 with stable Graves' hyperthyroidism. Some clones in this sample may be carry-over from other donors' samples. Sequencing was performed on peripheral blood. This sequence joins TRBV6-1 and TRBJ2-6; 7 nucleotides align to TRBD1. DNA for the CDR3: TGTGCCAGCAGTGCCAAGACAGGGAGCTCTGGGGCCAACGTCCTGACTTTC. Amino acids: CASSAKTGSSGANVLTF.